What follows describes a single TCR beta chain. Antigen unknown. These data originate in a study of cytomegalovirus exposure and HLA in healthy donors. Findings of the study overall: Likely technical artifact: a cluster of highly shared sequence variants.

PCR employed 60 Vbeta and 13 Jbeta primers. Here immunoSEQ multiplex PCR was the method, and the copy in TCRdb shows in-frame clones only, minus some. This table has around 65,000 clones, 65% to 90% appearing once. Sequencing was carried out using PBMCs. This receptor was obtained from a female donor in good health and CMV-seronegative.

As DNA, the CDR3 is TGTGCCACCAGCAGAGATAGCGCGGGCACCGGGGAGCTGTTTTTT. This sequence encodes CATSRDSAGTGELFF. The rearrangement uses TRBV15 and TRBJ2-2, with D maybe TRBD2 (5 bases). Germline V gives CDR1 LNHNV, CDR2 YYDKDF (reference sequence). Between the trimmed V and J ends, which lost 0 bases and 4 bases, there was a span of 9 bases. The CDR3 has 15 residues.